These 30 T cell receptor beta chains were sequenced from one sample in a study of shared clonotypes between healthy human individuals. Sequenced by immunoSEQ multiplex PCR; TCRdb stores in-frame clones only, minus some. This table holds 2.3 million or so clones, over 85% found once. Sequenced: naive CD4+ T cells from PBMCs. Regarding subset: CD45RA+ positively selected. These receptors were taken from a man younger than 30 in good health. Some clones in this sample may be carry-over from other donors' samples.

The V call is TRBV28, the J call TRBJ2-3; 9 bases align to TRBD2. V gave up 9 bases and J gave up 4 bases; unmatched junction bases: 17. CDR1 MDHEN and CDR2 SYDVKM come from the germline V gene. The CDR3 totals 17 residues. CDR3 in DNA: TGTGCCAGTCCCCCGGCCTCCGCGGGAGGGGGGGCAGATACGCAGTATTTT. Its translation is CASPPASAGGGADTQYF.

V is TRBV7-9 and J is TRBJ2-2; D may be TRBD1 (6 bases). Per germline, CDR1 SEHNR and CDR2 FQNEAQ (reference sequence). V lost 1 base and J 7 bases, leaving 10 bases between the germline ends. CDR3 size: 14 residues. CDR3 sequence reads: CASSLVQGNGELFF. The CDR3 DNA reads as TGTGCCAGCAGCTTAGTACAGGGAAACGGGGAGCTGTTTTTT. Full variable domain (missing parts from reference TRBV7-9 and TRBJ2-2): DTGVSQNPRHKITKRGQNVTFRCDPISEHNRLYWYRQTLGQGPEFLTYFQNEAQLEKSRLLSDRFSAERPKGSFSTLEIQRTEQGDSAMYLCASSLVQGNGELFFGEGSRLTVL.

The CDR3 DNA follows: TGCGCCAGCAGCCACCCCATCGCGAGGGGGGATACGCAGTATTTT. It yields the protein CASSHPIARGDTQYF. The chain joins TRBV4-3 to TRBJ2-3, with a tentative D call TRBD1 (6 bases). Trimming cost V 3 bases and J 6 bases, with 16 bases left between them. Per the germline V gene, CDR1 is LGHNA and CDR2 is YSLEER. CDR3 length: 15 residues.

The chain couples TRBV28 to TRBJ2-1; D is perhaps TRBD2 (5 bases). This CDR3 is 12 amino acids long. Germline V gene data show CDR1 as MDHEN and CDR2 as SYDVKM. Trimming took off 5 bases at V and 9 bases at J, with 11 bases between the two ends. The CDR3: CASSRIGGEQFF. CDR3 in DNA: TGTGCCAGCAGTCGGATAGGAGGTGAGCAGTTCTTC.

V gene TRBV19 combines with J gene TRBJ2-1; perhaps TRBD2 as D (5 bases). V lost 4 bases and J 4 bases, leaving 11 bases between the germline ends. CDR3 length: 14 residues. From germline, CDR1 is LNHDA and CDR2 SQIVND (reference sequence). Written as DNA, the CDR3 is TGTGCCAGTAGTACCGGACTGGAATACAATGAGCAGTTCTTC. Protein sequence: CASSTGLEYNEQFF. Full variable domain (outside the CDR3, taken from reference TRBV19 and TRBJ2-1): DGGITQSPKYLFRKEGQNVTLSCEQNLNHDAMYWYRQDPGQGLRLIYYSQIVNDFQKGDIAEGYSVSREKKESFPLTVTSAQKNPTAFYLCASSTGLEYNEQFFGPGTRLTVL.

The chain joins TRBV18 to TRBJ1-3, with a tentative D call TRBD1 (5 bases). V dropped 3 bases and J dropped 0 bases, with 12 bases sitting between them. In germline, CDR1 is KGHSH, CDR2 LQKENI. CDR3 length: 16 amino acids. This chain's CDR3 is CASSPSMGPSGNTIYF. CDR3 nucleotide sequence: TGTGCCAGCTCACCTTCTATGGGGCCCTCTGGAAACACCATATATTTT.

The rearrangement joins TRBV6-6 to TRBJ1-3; maybe TRBD1 (5 bases). CDR1 and CDR2 from the germline V gene are MNHNY and SVGAGI (reference sequence). CDR3 length: 15 amino acids. The V and J ends lost 5 bases and 2 bases respectively, with 13 bases between them. The CDR3 region has the DNA TGTGCCAGCAGTGCCCTGTGGGGGACTGGAAACACCATATATTTT. Translating gives CASSALWGTGNTIYF.

The V and J genes are TRBV7-6 and TRBJ2-7; TRBD1 matches 8 bases. Per germline, CDR1 SGHVS and CDR2 FNYEAQ. With V trimmed by 6 bases and J by 3 bases, 7 bases remained unmatched. The CDR3 runs to 14 residues. CDR3 sequence reads: CASRPNTGGYEQYF. In DNA form, the CDR3 reads TGTGCCAGCAGACCCAATACAGGGGGCTACGAGCAGTACTTC.

The chain couples TRBV6-5 to TRBJ2-7; possibly TRBD2 for D (5 bases). Trimming took 0 bases from V and 2 from J, leaving 11 bases between them. Germline V lookup: CDR1 MNHEY, CDR2 SVGAGI. The CDR3 covers 15 residues. CDR3 DNA: TGTGCCAGCAGTTACTCAGGGAGCATGCCCTACGAGCAGTACTTC. It specifies CASSYSGSMPYEQYF.

Comment on this clone: This sample includes further DNA sequences coding for the same CDR3. J is TRBJ1-3 and V is TRBV5-1, with a tentative D call TRBD1 (6 bases). V lost 0 bases and J lost 2, with 9 bases in between. This CDR3 spans 15 amino acids. Germline values: CDR1 SGHRS, CDR2 YFSETQ. CDR3 nucleotides: TGCGCCAGCAGCTTGGCGGGGGCGACTGGAAACACCATATATTTT. As protein: CASSLAGATGNTIYF. Full variable domain (remainder filled in from reference TRBV5-1 and TRBJ1-3): KAGVTQTPRYLIKTRGQQVTLSCSPISGHRSVSWYQQTPGQGLQFLFEYFSETQRNKGNFPGRFSGRQFSNSRSEMNVSTLELGDSALYLCASSLAGATGNTIYFGEGSWLTVV.

The chain combines TRBV7-6 with TRBJ2-5; D possibly corresponds to TRBD1 (7 bases). From germline, CDR1 is SGHVS and CDR2 FNYEAQ. Between the trimmed V and J ends, which lost 5 bases and 4 bases, there was a span of 20 bases. This CDR3 contains 16 residues. The DNA of the CDR3 is TGTGCCAGCAGCCGCAACAGGGGTGTGGGAGGAGAGACCCAGTACTTC. Its protein is CASSRNRGVGGETQYF.

The chain employs TRBV7-3 and TRBJ2-1; 7 bases are a match to TRBD2. Unmatched junction bases numbered 13, after V lost 5 bases and J lost 0 bases. This CDR3 contains 18 residues. Germline CDR1 SGHTA, CDR2 FQGTGA. Written as DNA, the CDR3 is TGTGCCAGCAGCCGGGCGCCGCTAGCGGCTAGCTCCTACAATGAGCAGTTCTTC. This sequence encodes CASSRAPLAASSYNEQFF.

This clone is a singleton in its sample. This chain connects TRBV5-1 to TRBJ1-1, with TRBD1 as a possible D gene (6 bases). This CDR3 has 16 amino acids. Germline V gene sequence: CDR1 SGHRS, CDR2 YFSETQ. Deletions cut 0 bases from V and 0 bases from J, with 12 bases between. The chain's CDR3 is CASSLAGTNMNTEAFF. CDR3 DNA: TGCGCCAGCAGCTTGGCAGGGACAAATATGAACACTGAAGCTTTCTTT.

The V gene is TRBV5-6, the J gene TRBJ1-1; D is perhaps TRBD1 (5 bases). CDR3 length: 15 amino acids. Germline lookup yields CDR1 SGHDT and CDR2 YYEEEE. V lost 1 base, J lost 5 bases, and 15 bases lay in between. The CDR3 spells CASSLSLAAGTEAFF. In nucleotides, the CDR3 is TGTGCCAGCAGCTTGTCCCTCGCAGCAGGGACTGAAGCTTTCTTT.

The sample holds one count of this clone. The rearrangement uses TRBV7-3 and TRBJ2-1; D is ambiguous. The germline V gene has CDR1 SGHTA and CDR2 FQGTGA. CDR3 length equals 15 residues. Trimming took 5 bases from V and 2 from J, leaving 13 bases between them. Here the CDR3 DNA reads TGTGCCAGCAGCCAATCTACCCCCGCCTACAATGAGCAGTTCTTC. Its protein is CASSQSTPAYNEQFF.

This chain uses TRBV5-1 with TRBJ1-6; 8 nucleotides match TRBD1. In germline, CDR1 is SGHRS, CDR2 YFSETQ. The CDR3 consists of 14 residues. Trimming cost V 2 bases and J 6 bases; bases outside gene matches: 1. The CDR3 nucleotides read TGCGCCAGCAGCTTCGACAGGGGTAATTCACCCCTCCACTTT. Its protein is CASSFDRGNSPLHF.

V gene TRBV6-1 combines with J gene TRBJ1-3, with D uncertain. CDR3 length: 12 amino acids. Germline V gene sequence: CDR1 MNHNS, CDR2 SASEGT. Trimming took off 6 bases at V and 0 bases at J, with 3 bases between the two ends. Written as DNA, the CDR3 is TGTGCCAGCAGCTACTCTGGAAACACCATATATTTT. Translation: CASSYSGNTIYF.

Comments on this clone: The junction departs from the called germline gene at one end, perhaps through a read error. J is TRBJ1-2 and V is TRBV7-3; D call uncertain. Germline V lookup: CDR1 SGHTA, CDR2 FQGTGA. This CDR3 has 8 amino acids. The CDR3 region is CASSRPPF. The CDR3 DNA reads TGTGCCAGCAGCCGCCCCCCCTTC.

The chain recombines TRBV4-2 with TRBJ1-2; D unclear. The ends were cut back, 1 base at V and 4 bases at J, with 13 bases in the middle. CDR3 length: 15 residues. The germline V gene encodes CDR1 LGHNA and CDR2 YNFKEQ. The CDR3 DNA reads as TGTGCCAGCAGCCAAGGGCGCGATCGAGCCTATGGCTACACCTTC. It translates to CASSQGRDRAYGYTF.

The chain couples TRBV29-1 to TRBJ1-2; TRBD1 agrees at 9 bases. V trimming: 4 bases; J trimming: 5 bases; junction bases outside the gene matches: 8. Germline CDR1 is SQVTM and CDR2 is ANQGSEA. The length of the CDR3 is 14 residues. The DNA for the CDR3 is TGCAGCGTTGCCGGGACAGGGTATGCGTATGGCTACACCTTC. It translates to CSVAGTGYAYGYTF.

This clone appeared once. This CDR3 is also generated by other DNA sequences in the sample. The chain couples TRBV9 to TRBJ2-5; D is perhaps TRBD2 (6 bases). Germline V gene data show CDR1 as SGDLS and CDR2 as YYNGEE. The CDR3 runs to 13 residues. V was trimmed by 4 bases and J by 5 bases, leaving 12 bases between them. CDR3 in amino acids: CASSPRAGETQYF. The CDR3 DNA reads TGTGCCAGCAGCCCCAGGGCGGGGGAGACCCAGTACTTC.

The chain is built from TRBV29-1 and TRBJ2-7; 8 nucleotides agree with TRBD2. V lost 4 bases and J lost 4; bases outside the gene matches: 6. Germline V lookup: CDR1 SQVTM, CDR2 ANQGSEA. The length of the CDR3 is 13 residues. The CDR3 region has the DNA TGCAGCGTTGGAGGCGGGAGGAGATACGAGCAGTACTTC. As protein: CSVGGGRRYEQYF.

Comments on this clone: This sample includes further DNA sequences coding for the same CDR3. The chain recombines TRBV5-1 with TRBJ2-7; D ambiguous. CDR3 length: 15 residues. The V end was cut by 0 bases, the J end by 2 bases, with 12 bases between. Germline loops: CDR1 SGHRS, CDR2 YFSETQ. The CDR3 coding sequence is TGCGCCAGCAGCTTGGTGGCAGGAGCTACCTACGAGCAGTACTTC. It encodes CASSLVAGATYEQYF.

The CDR3: CAWVPGLSIEAFF. In nucleotides, the CDR3 is TGTGCCTGGGTTCCAGGGCTCTCTATTGAAGCTTTCTTT. The rearrangement joins TRBV30 to TRBJ1-1, with D tentatively TRBD1 (5 bases). Trimming took 5 bases from V and 7 from J, leaving 17 bases between them. The CDR3 consists of 13 residues. The germline CDR1 and CDR2 sequences are GTSNPN and SVGIG (reference sequence). The full variable domain, its missing parts supplied by reference TRBV30 and TRBJ1-1, is SQTIHQWPATLVQPVGSPLSLECTVEGTSNPNLYWYRQAAGRGLQLLFYSVGIGQISSEVPQNLSASRPQDRQFILSSKKLLLSDSGFYLCAWVPGLSIEAFFGQGTRLTVV.

The chain joins TRBV14 to TRBJ1-1, with D possibly being TRBD1 (5 bases). Trimming left V 5 bases short and J 3 bases short, with 10 bases between. This CDR3 has 13 amino acids. CDR1 is SGHDN, CDR2 FVKESK, per germline. The CDR3 here is CASSSGFYTEAFF. CDR3 coding DNA: TGTGCCAGCAGCTCAGGGTTTTACACTGAAGCTTTCTTT.

The gene calls are TRBV7-8 and TRBJ1-2, with TRBD1 as a possible D gene (5 bases). V was clipped by 3 bases and J by 2 bases, with 13 bases between them. CDR3 length equals 15 residues. Germline V lookup: CDR1 SGHVS, CDR2 FQNEAQ. The CDR3 loop reads CASSFHSGLNYGYTF. In DNA form, the CDR3 reads TGTGCCAGCAGCTTTCACTCAGGGTTGAACTATGGCTACACCTTC.

This clone was recorded once. The V gene is TRBV7-3, the J gene TRBJ2-3, with TRBD1 matching over 10 bases. V was clipped by 1 base and J by 5 bases; unmatched bases: 3. Germline V gene sequence: CDR1 SGHTA, CDR2 FQGTGA. CDR3 length: 15 residues. In DNA form, the CDR3 reads TGTGCCAGCAGCTTAATGGGACAGGGGTTAGATACGCAGTATTTT. It encodes CASSLMGQGLDTQYF.

V usage is TRBV30 and J usage is TRBJ1-5; 7 positions match TRBD1. V lost 0 bases, J lost 8 bases, and 4 bases stayed unmatched. Germline CDR1 reads GTSNPN; CDR2 reads SVGIG (reference sequence). The CDR3 covers 13 residues. The CDR3 is CAWSVQGREPQHF. The CDR3 DNA is TGTGCCTGGAGTGTACAGGGGAGGGAGCCCCAGCATTTT.

Concerning this clone itself: Other nucleotide sequences in the sample specify the same CDR3. V usage is TRBV6-5 and J usage is TRBJ1-1, with D possibly matching TRBD1 (6 bases). This CDR3 is built from 15 residues. The V and J ends lost 0 bases and 1 base respectively, with 9 bases between them. Germline V lookup: CDR1 MNHEY, CDR2 SVGAGI. The CDR3 sequence: CASSYSGTTNTEAFF. DNA for the CDR3: TGTGCCAGCAGTTACTCGGGGACAACGAACACTGAAGCTTTCTTT.

V usage is TRBV7-9 and J usage is TRBJ1-4, with 10 bases identical to TRBD1. This CDR3 has 14 residues. V lost 8 bases to trimming and J lost 11 bases; unmatched junction nucleotides: 11. From germline, CDR1 is SEHNR and CDR2 FQNEAQ (reference sequence). CDR3 residues: CASGAGTGAVKLFF. The CDR3 region has the DNA TGTGCCAGCGGAGCCGGGACAGGGGCTGTGAAACTGTTTTTT.